These T cell receptor beta chains were read from a single sample in a study of blood T cell repertoires in COVID-19. Libraries were prepared by immunoSEQ multiplex PCR; TCRdb keeps only in-frame clonotypes and omits some of them. The sample records about 99,000 clones, roughly 91% being singletons. Sequencing used peripheral blood. The receptors were gathered from a human donor in a cohort sampled during active COVID-19. Both conserved end residues are part of each CDR3. Each record gives: V gene, D gene, J gene, clone size, CDR3 DNA, CDR3 protein. A D gene is named only where the DNA matches it firmly. Size is omitted from some rows. Given values are once, few, many or a class for expanded clones.

>TRBV5-1|TRBD1|TRBJ2-7|.
TGCGCCAGCAGGGGGACAGGCAATACCTACGAGCAGTACTTC
CASRGTGNTYEQYF
>TRBV5-4|.|TRBJ1-2|.
TGTGCCAGCAGCTCACCAGGGGATTTTGAGGGCTACACCTTC
CASSSPGDFEGYTF
>TRBV27|TRBD1|TRBJ1-1|.
TGTGCCAGCAGTTCCCGACAGGGCGTGTTGGGAACTGAAGCTTTCTTT
CASSSRQGVLGTEAFF
>TRBV20-1|.|TRBJ2-5|.
TGCAGGGAGTTTGAGGGAGAGACCCAGTACTTC
CREFEGETQYF
>TRBV7-9|TRBD1|TRBJ2-5|.
TGTGCCAGCAGCTTAGAATTTGGGACAGGGTACCAAGAGACCCAGTACTTC
CASSLEFGTGYQETQYF
>TRBV5-1|TRBD1|TRBJ2-3|.
TGCGCCAGCAGCTTTGGGACAGGGATCACAGATACGCAGTATTTT
CASSFGTGITDTQYF
>TRBV6-5|TRBD1|TRBJ2-5|.
TGTGCCAGCAGTTTACCGGGACAGGGTAGGAAGACCCAGTACTTC
CASSLPGQGRKTQYF
>TRBV2|TRBD2|TRBJ2-7|.
TGTGCCAGCAAAGGACTAGCGGGAGTCTCCGAGCAGTACTTC
CASKGLAGVSEQYF
>TRBV7-3|TRBD1|TRBJ1-1|few
TGTGCCAGCAGCACGGGACAGCCGAACACTGAAGCTTTCTTT
CASSTGQPNTEAFF
>TRBV12-3/TRBV12-4|.|TRBJ2-1|.
TGTGCCAGCAGTTTCCCAGGGATCAATGAGCAGTTCTTC
CASSFPGINEQFF
>TRBV18|TRBD1|TRBJ2-7|.
TGTGCCAGCTCCCTACAGGGGTACGAGCAGTACTTC
CASSLQGYEQYF
>TRBV12-3/TRBV12-4|.|TRBJ1-2|.
TGTGCCAGCAGTTTAGGAGTTAACTATGGCTACACCTTC
CASSLGVNYGYTF
>TRBV28|TRBD2|TRBJ2-3|.
TGTGCCGGCTCGGGGGGGGACACAGATACGCAGTATTTT
CAGSGGDTDTQYF
>TRBV28|TRBD2|TRBJ2-1|.
TGTGCCAGCACGGAGTTTATGCGGGAGTATGGGAATGAGCAGTTCTTC
CASTEFMREYGNEQFF
>TRBV7-9|.|TRBJ2-3|.
TGTGCCACCTCGGGGGTCTTTCGCACAGATACGCAGTATTTT
CATSGVFRTDTQYF
>TRBV2|TRBD2|TRBJ2-1|.
TGTGCCAGCAGGAGGACTAGCGGGAGTCTCTCCTACAATGAGCAGTTCTTC
CASRRTSGSLSYNEQFF
>TRBV7-9|TRBD1|TRBJ1-1|.
TGTGCCAGCAGCTTAAGCCAGGGGGAAAAGGGTACTGAAGCTTTCTTT
CASSLSQGEKGTEAFF
>TRBV10-3|TRBD1|TRBJ2-5|.
TGTGCCATCAGCAGGGACAGGGGGGACCAAGAGACCCAGTACTTC
CAISRDRGDQETQYF
>TRBV5-1|.|TRBJ1-5|few
TGCGCCAGCAGCTTGGCCGGTGGGCCTCAGCCCCAGCATTTT
CASSLAGGPQPQHF
>TRBV20-1|.|TRBJ1-6|.
TGCAGTGCTAGTGCCGGGACTGCCAGACTTAATTCACCCCTCCACTTT
CSASAGTARLNSPLHF
>TRBV11-2|TRBD2|TRBJ2-7|.
TGTGCCAGCAGCTCCGGGACTATAGGTCTCTACGAGCAGTACTTC
CASSSGTIGLYEQYF
>TRBV6-2/TRBV6-3|TRBD1|TRBJ1-5|.
TGTGCCAGCAGCCGACAGGGTAGCAATCAGCCCCAGCATTTT
CASSRQGSNQPQHF
>TRBV6-5|.|TRBJ1-1|.
TGTGCCAGCAGTTACTCCCGGAACACTGAAGCTTTCTTT
CASSYSRNTEAFF
>TRBV6-2/TRBV6-3|.|TRBJ1-2|.
TGTGCCAGCAGTTACGCCGGGAACCCCTATGGCTACACCTTC
CASSYAGNPYGYTF
>TRBV6-4|.|TRBJ1-2|.
TGTGCCAGCAGTGAAACAGGGCGAGATGGCTACACCTTC
CASSETGRDGYTF
>TRBV10-2|TRBD2|TRBJ2-7|.
TGCGCCAGCGGAACGGGACTAGCGTGGAACGAGCAGTACTTC
CASGTGLAWNEQYF
>TRBV5-1|TRBD2|TRBJ2-7|.
TGCGCCAGCAGCTTAGCACCCACTAGCGGGGGCTACGAGCAGTACTTC
CASSLAPTSGGYEQYF
>TRBV7-6|TRBD1|TRBJ2-5|.
TGTGCCAGCAGCTTACTAGGACAGGGAGGAGAGACCCAGTACTTC
CASSLLGQGGETQYF
>TRBV12-3/TRBV12-4|.|TRBJ1-1|.
TGTGCCAGCAGTTCCGGGGAGAACACTGAAGCTTTCTTT
CASSSGENTEAFF
>TRBV4-2|.|TRBJ2-1|.
TGTGCCAGCAGCCCCCCTTTGCCTAGCGTCTACAATGAGCAGTTCTTC
CASSPPLPSVYNEQFF
>TRBV27|TRBD1|TRBJ2-7|.
TGTGCCAGCAGTTCAGGGACAGGGGGCTTCGAGCAGTACTTC
CASSSGTGGFEQYF
>TRBV21-1|.|TRBJ1-5|.
TGTGCCAGCAGCAAAGGCCGGGACATCTATCCTTCTAGCAATCAGCCCCAGCATTTT
CASSKGRDIYPSSNQPQHF
>TRBV19|TRBD1|TRBJ1-5|few
TGTGCCAGTAGTCTAACAAGCCGACAGGGAAGATCGCCCCAGCATTTT
CASSLTSRQGRSPQHF
>TRBV19|TRBD1|TRBJ1-5|.
TGTGCCAGTAGGCCTAAAGGACAGGGCGGCCGGTCGCCCCAGCATTTT
CASRPKGQGGRSPQHF
>TRBV11-2|.|TRBJ2-7|once
TGTGCCAGCAGCTTACAGGGCTACGAGCAGTACTTC
CASSLQGYEQYF
>TRBV18|TRBD2|TRBJ2-3|.
TGTGCCAGCGGAACTAGCGGGGGTTCAGATACGCAGTATTTT
CASGTSGGSDTQYF
>TRBV5-4|.|TRBJ1-4|.
TGTGCCAGCAGCTTCGGCGTGGGGGGGACTAATGAAAAACTGTTTTTT
CASSFGVGGTNEKLFF
>TRBV6-2/TRBV6-3|TRBD1|TRBJ1-5|few
TGTGCCAGCAGCACCCGGGGAGCAGGGGGGATGGATCAGCCCCAGCATTTT
CASSTRGAGGMDQPQHF
>TRBV10-3|.|TRBJ2-4|.
TGTGCCTCGGCCGCCGGGATAGCCAAAAACATTCAGTACTTC
CASAAGIAKNIQYF
>TRBV12-3/TRBV12-4|.|TRBJ2-7|.
TGTGCCAGCAGAAACGACGCGGCCTACGAGCAGTACTTC
CASRNDAAYEQYF
>TRBV7-8|.|TRBJ2-1|once
TGTGCCAGCAGCTTAGGGAGGTGGTGGACGGTTGGGAATGAGCAGTTCTTC
CASSLGRWWTVGNEQFF
>TRBV9|.|TRBJ2-3|.
TGTGCCAGCAGCGTGGACAGAAACACAGATACGCAGTATTTT
CASSVDRNTDTQYF
>TRBV7-2|TRBD1|TRBJ2-7|.
TGTGCCAGCAGCTTCGCCGGGACAGGGCCCTCCTACGAGCAGTACTTC
CASSFAGTGPSYEQYF
>TRBV7-9|TRBD1|TRBJ2-2|.
TGTGCCAGCAGTAGAGACGGGACAGGGGTCCCCGGGGAGCTGTTTTTT
CASSRDGTGVPGELFF
>TRBV19|.|TRBJ2-3|.
TGTGCCAGTAGTGCGAACAGTGGCAGCCGCACAGATACGCAGTATTTT
CASSANSGSRTDTQYF
>TRBV7-3|.|TRBJ2-1|once
TGTGCCAGCAGCTTTGGAGGGTACAGGTCCTTGGGGTACAATGAGCAGTTCTTC
CASSFGGYRSLGYNEQFF
>TRBV27|TRBD2|TRBJ2-3|.
TGTGCCATAAAAGCGGGAAACACAGATACGCAGTATTTT
CAIKAGNTDTQYF
>TRBV28|TRBD2|TRBJ2-1|.
TGTGCCAGCAGTTTTAATGGGAGGGCCCGTAGCTCCTACAATGAGCAGTTCTTC
CASSFNGRARSSYNEQFF
>TRBV7-9|.|TRBJ1-1|.
TGTGCCAGCAGCTCGATGGGGGGAACTGAAGCTTTCTTT
CASSSMGGTEAFF